This TCR beta chain was identified in a study of OX40 agonist ivuxolimab in advanced cancers. This CDR3 is built from 18 residues. V gave up 1 base and J gave up 0 bases; unmatched junction bases: 6. The V gene's germline CDR1 is MNHEY and CDR2 SMNVEV (reference sequence). This clone was detected only once. TCRdb's copy holds only in-frame clones and misses some; the assay was immunoSEQ multiplex PCR. This table holds tens of thousands of clones, roughly 87% found once. The sequence was collected from an adult with an advanced solid tumor such as melanoma, head and neck, liver or kidney cancer. This chain uses TRBV27 with TRBJ1-3; 10 bases agree with TRBD1. The specimen was CD4+ or CD8+ T cells sorted from blood, collected in a trial of the OX40 agonist ivuxolimab. The CDR3 DNA follows: TGTGCCAGCAGTTTATTGTCTGGACAGGGGGTCTCTGGAAACACCATATATTTT. Its protein product is CASSLLSGQGVSGNTIYF.